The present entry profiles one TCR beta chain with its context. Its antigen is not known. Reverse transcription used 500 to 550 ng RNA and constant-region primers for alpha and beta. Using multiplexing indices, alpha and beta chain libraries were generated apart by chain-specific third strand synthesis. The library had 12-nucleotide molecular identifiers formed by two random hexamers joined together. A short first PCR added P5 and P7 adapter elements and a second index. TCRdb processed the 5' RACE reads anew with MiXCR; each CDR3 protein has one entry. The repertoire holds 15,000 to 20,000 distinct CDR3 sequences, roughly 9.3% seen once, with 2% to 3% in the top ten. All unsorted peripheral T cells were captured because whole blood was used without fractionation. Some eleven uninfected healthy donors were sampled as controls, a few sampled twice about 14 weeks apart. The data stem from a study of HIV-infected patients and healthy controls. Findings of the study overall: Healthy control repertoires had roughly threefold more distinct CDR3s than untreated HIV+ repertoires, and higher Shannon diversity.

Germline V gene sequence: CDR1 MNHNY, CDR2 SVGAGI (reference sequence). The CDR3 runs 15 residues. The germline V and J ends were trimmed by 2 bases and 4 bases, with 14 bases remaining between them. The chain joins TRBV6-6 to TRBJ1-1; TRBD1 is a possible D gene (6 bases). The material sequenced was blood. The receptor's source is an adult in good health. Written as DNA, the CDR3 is TGTGCCAGCAGTTACGGGGGGCAGCAAGCCACTGAAGCTTTCTTT. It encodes CASSYGGQQATEAFF.